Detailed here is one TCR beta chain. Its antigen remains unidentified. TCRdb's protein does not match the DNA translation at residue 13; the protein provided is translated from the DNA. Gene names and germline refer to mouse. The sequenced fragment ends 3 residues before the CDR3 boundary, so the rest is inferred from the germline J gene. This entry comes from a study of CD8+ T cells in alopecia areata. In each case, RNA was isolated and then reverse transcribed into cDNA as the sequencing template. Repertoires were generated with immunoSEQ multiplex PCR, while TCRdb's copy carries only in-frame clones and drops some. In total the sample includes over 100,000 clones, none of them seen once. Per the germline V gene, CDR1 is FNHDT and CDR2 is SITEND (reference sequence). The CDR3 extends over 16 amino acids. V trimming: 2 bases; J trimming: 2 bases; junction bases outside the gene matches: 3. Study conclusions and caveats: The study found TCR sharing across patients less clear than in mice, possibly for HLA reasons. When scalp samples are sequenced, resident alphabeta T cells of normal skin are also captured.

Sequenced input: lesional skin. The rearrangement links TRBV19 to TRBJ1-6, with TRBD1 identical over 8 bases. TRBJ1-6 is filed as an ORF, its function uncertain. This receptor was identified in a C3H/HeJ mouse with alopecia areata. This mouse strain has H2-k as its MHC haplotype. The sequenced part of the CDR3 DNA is TGTGCCAGCAGTATGCAGGGGGCGCCCTATAATTCGCCC. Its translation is CASSMQGAPYNSP. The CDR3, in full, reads CASSMQGAPYNSPLYF.